One and the same sample provided the 22 T cell receptor beta chains below, sequenced in a study of cytomegalovirus exposure and HLA in healthy donors. The PCR made use of 60 Vbeta and 13 Jbeta primers. Assay: immunoSEQ multiplex PCR; the TCRdb copy retains only in-frame clones and omits some. The sample shows under 300,000 clones, 75% to 85% of them seen only once. The specimen was PBMCs. The source is a woman between 55 and 75 years old in good health and CMV-seropositive.

The rearrangement joins TRBV2 to TRBJ2-5; D not resolved. The J call may be in error: the DNA end matches TRBJ2-7 better. CDR1 and CDR2 (germline): SNHLY, FYNNEI. The CDR3 is 15 residues long. The CDR3 region is CASSPGNLWGYEQYF. The CDR3, as DNA: TGTGCCAGCAGTCCGGGTAACCTCTGGGGCTACGAGCAGTACTTC.

V is TRBV9 and J is TRBJ2-7, with 8 bases that match TRBD1. Trimming cost V 0 bases and J 6 bases; bases outside gene matches: 5. Germline V gives CDR1 SGDLS, CDR2 YYNGEE. The CDR3 runs 14 residues. CDR3 loop: CASSVGLTGGEQYF. The CDR3 DNA reads as TGTGCCAGCAGCGTAGGATTAACAGGGGGCGAGCAGTACTTC.

This clone has a single count. The V call is TRBV4-1, the J call TRBJ2-3; perhaps TRBD2 as D (5 bases). The CDR3 consists of 15 residues. Trimming cost V 0 bases and J 1 base, with 8 bases left between them. Germline V CDR1 and CDR2: MGHRA, YSYEKL. The CDR3 sequence is CASSQEGSGTDTQYF. The CDR3, as DNA: TGCGCCAGCAGCCAAGAGGGTAGCGGCACAGATACGCAGTATTTT.

In this sample, this clone turned up a few times. This sequence joins TRBV10-3 and TRBJ2-1; possible D gene TRBD2, 6 bases. Trimming shortened V by 0 bases and J by 7 bases, and 13 bases separated the two germline ends. Germline values: CDR1 ENHRY, CDR2 SYGVKD. The CDR3 totals 15 residues. The CDR3 sequence is CAISESAGLTNEQFF. DNA for the CDR3: TGTGCCATCAGTGAGTCGGCGGGGCTAACGAATGAGCAGTTCTTC.

The CDR3 spells CASSKILAGGRYEQYF. The CDR3 DNA reads TGTGCCAGCAGTAAAATACTAGCGGGAGGGCGTTACGAGCAGTACTTC. The V and J genes are TRBV28 and TRBJ2-7; 13 bases fit TRBD2. Germline CDR1 reads MDHEN; CDR2 reads SYDVKM. The CDR3 has 16 amino acids. The trim removed 5 bases at V and 4 bases at J, leaving 8 bases unmatched.

J is TRBJ2-2 and V is TRBV5-1, with D perhaps TRBD1 (6 bases). Germline assignment: CDR1 SGHRS and CDR2 YFSETQ. Trimming left V 4 bases short and J 5 bases short, with 12 bases between. This CDR3 is built from 14 residues. The CDR3 DNA reads TGCGCCAGCAGCGCCCGGACAGTAACCGGGGAGCTGTTTTTT. Its translation is CASSARTVTGELFF.

The chain carries TRBV27 and TRBJ2-7, with D perhaps matching TRBD1 (6 bases). This CDR3 spans 15 amino acids. Trimming stripped 5 bases from V and 2 bases from J, with 16 bases between. Germline assignment: CDR1 MNHEY and CDR2 SMNVEV (reference sequence). In DNA, the CDR3 is TGTGCCAGCAGTCGTCCAGGGGCAGTGGCCTACGAGCAGTACTTC. Translation: CASSRPGAVAYEQYF.

This clone was seen more than once but under ten times. The J gene is TRBJ1-1, the V gene TRBV6-5; TRBD1 is a possible D gene (6 bases). Between the trimmed V and J ends, which lost 7 bases and 4 bases, there was a span of 13 bases. The CDR3 has 13 amino acids. Germline-derived CDR1 and CDR2 are MNHEY and SVGAGI. CDR3 residues: CASTQGRSTEAFF. The CDR3 DNA sequence: TGTGCCAGCACACAGGGACGGAGCACTGAAGCTTTCTTT.

The chain links TRBV2 to TRBJ2-7; 9 bases match TRBD2. The V gene end was trimmed by 3 bases and the J gene end by 7 bases; junction bases not matched to a gene: 4. The CDR3 is made up of 13 amino acids. Germline CDR1 SNHLY, CDR2 FYNNEI. In DNA, the CDR3 is TGTGCCAGCAGTGAGTTAGCGGGAGTTGAGCAGTACTTC. It translates to CASSELAGVEQYF.

The chain recombines TRBV5-1 with TRBJ1-2, with D maybe TRBD1 (5 bases). V was trimmed by 4 bases and J by 4 bases, leaving 14 bases between them. Germline lookup yields CDR1 SGHRS and CDR2 YFSETQ. The CDR3 runs 14 residues. This CDR3 is CASSPGTEGYGYTF. CDR3 DNA: TGCGCCAGCAGCCCGGGGACGGAGGGCTATGGCTACACCTTC.

The chain recombines TRBV4-2 with TRBJ1-5, with 7 bases fitting TRBD1. With 1 base clipped from V and 4 bases from J, the junction kept 4 bases outside the gene matches. Germline V gene data show CDR1 as LGHNA and CDR2 as YNFKEQ. CDR3 length equals 15 residues. CDR3 in amino acids: CASSQGDSLNQPQHF. CDR3 in DNA: TGTGCCAGCAGCCAAGGGGACAGCTTGAATCAGCCCCAGCATTTT.

The CDR3 DNA follows: TGTGCCAGCAGCCAAGTGGAGAGGTGGGTTCAGCCCCAGCATTTT. Translated, it gives CASSQVERWVQPQHF. The rearrangement uses TRBV14 and TRBJ1-5; D not certain. The V and J ends lost 1 base and 6 bases respectively, with 13 bases between them. CDR3 length: 15 amino acids. Germline V gene data show CDR1 as SGHDN and CDR2 as FVKESK.

The rearrangement uses TRBV10-3 and TRBJ2-6; D might be TRBD2 (6 bases). The germline gives CDR1 ENHRY, CDR2 SYGVKD. The CDR3 loop spans 14 amino acids. Deletions cut 2 bases from V and 4 bases from J, with 6 bases between. This CDR3 reads CAISEAGGANVLTF. CDR3 nucleotides: TGTGCCATCAGTGAGGCGGGAGGGGCCAACGTCCTGACTTTC.

V usage is TRBV5-1 and J usage is TRBJ2-2, with D maybe TRBD2 (5 bases). CDR1 is SGHRS and CDR2 is YFSETQ in the germline V gene. There are 15 residues in the CDR3. The V end lost 1 base, the J end lost 6 bases, and 13 bases lay between the germline ends. CDR3 in amino acids: CASSLSGPEAGELFF. DNA for the CDR3: TGCGCCAGCAGCTTGAGCGGCCCCGAGGCCGGGGAGCTGTTTTTT.

A few counts support this clone. The V gene is TRBV19, the J gene TRBJ2-7; D is uncertain. Trimming cost V 7 bases and J 1 base, with 14 bases left between them. The CDR3 extends over 14 amino acids. Germline assignment: CDR1 LNHDA and CDR2 SQIVND (reference sequence). The CDR3 nucleotides are TGTGCCAGTAAGCAGGCCCCTAATTCCTACGAGCAGTACTTC. Translating it yields CASKQAPNSYEQYF.

The chain recombines TRBV5-5 with TRBJ2-7; TRBD2 is a possible D gene (5 bases). The germline V gene encodes CDR1 SGHKS and CDR2 YYEKEE (reference sequence). V lost 10 bases to trimming and J lost 0 bases, with 11 bases between them. This CDR3 is built from 12 residues. This chain's CDR3 is CAYLGGSYEQYF. Here the CDR3 DNA reads TGTGCCTATCTCGGAGGCTCCTACGAGCAGTACTTC.

The chain joins TRBV4-1 to TRBJ2-2; TRBD2 aligns across 14 bases. Germline V CDR1 and CDR2: MGHRA, YSYEKL. Trimming took 6 bases from V and 5 from J; bases not matched to a gene: 2. The CDR3 contains 15 residues. The CDR3 protein is CASRGLAGGTGELFF. Here the CDR3 DNA reads TGCGCCAGCAGAGGACTAGCGGGAGGAACCGGGGAGCTGTTTTTT.

J is TRBJ2-1 and V is TRBV4-2; 9 positions match TRBD2. Germline V gives CDR1 LGHNA, CDR2 YNFKEQ. This CDR3 has 16 residues. The V gene end was trimmed by 3 bases and the J gene end by 4 bases; junction bases not matched to a gene: 7. The CDR3 nucleotides are TGTGCCAGCAGCCAGGAGCCTAGCGGGATTTACAATGAGCAGTTCTTC. It is translated as CASSQEPSGIYNEQFF.

The gene calls are TRBV5-6 and TRBJ2-1; D perhaps matches TRBD2 (6 bases). The germline CDR1 and CDR2 sequences are SGHDT and YYEEEE. The V end was cut by 1 base, the J end by 6 bases, with 11 bases between. The CDR3 extends over 14 amino acids. The CDR3 is CASSLPYGGNEQFF. CDR3 nucleotide sequence: TGTGCCAGCAGCTTGCCATACGGGGGCAATGAGCAGTTCTTC. Full variable domain (rest looked up from reference TRBV5-6 and TRBJ2-1): DAGVTQSPTHLIKTRGQQVTLRCSPKSGHDTVSWYQQALGQGPQFIFQYYEEEERQRGNFPDRFSGHQFPNYSSELNVNALLLGDSALYLCASSLPYGGNEQFFGPGTRLTVL.

The V and J genes are TRBV2 and TRBJ2-1; a possible D gene is TRBD1 (5 bases). The CDR3 length is 14 residues. V shed 7 bases and J shed 3 bases, with 13 bases lying between them. Per the germline V gene, CDR1 is SNHLY and CDR2 is FYNNEI. The CDR3 region has the DNA TGTGCCAGCATAAAATTCGACAGCTACAATGAGCAGTTCTTC. Protein: CASIKFDSYNEQFF. The variable domain in full, with the rest retrieved from reference TRBV2 and TRBJ2-1, is EPEVTQTPSHQVTQMGQEVILRCVPISNHLYFYWYRQILGQKVEFLVSFYNNEISEKSEIFDDQFSVERPDGSNFTLKIRSTKLEDSAMYFCASIKFDSYNEQFFGPGTRLTVL.

The chain employs TRBV2 and TRBJ2-1; 9 nucleotides align to TRBD2. In germline, CDR1 is SNHLY, CDR2 FYNNEI. The V gene end was trimmed by 6 bases and the J gene end by 6 bases; junction bases not matched to a gene: 12. CDR3 length equals 16 residues. CDR3 loop: CASRDPIAGVGNEQFF. The CDR3 region has the DNA TGTGCCAGCAGAGACCCTATAGCGGGAGTAGGCAATGAGCAGTTCTTC.

The chain links TRBV19 to TRBJ2-7, with 9 nucleotides matching TRBD2. The trim removed 6 bases at V and 6 bases at J, leaving 12 bases unmatched. Germline CDR1 and CDR2: LNHDA and SQIVND (reference sequence). CDR3 size: 15 residues. The CDR3 protein is CASSPSSGDLGEQYF. The CDR3 region has the DNA TGTGCCAGTAGCCCCTCTAGCGGGGACCTAGGCGAGCAGTACTTC.